The 16 T cell receptor beta chains given below trace back to one sample, sequenced in a study of PD-1 blockade in classical Hodgkin lymphoma. Every patient relapsed after autologous stem cell transplantation, and brentuximab vedotin exposure varied. Profiling relied on immunoSEQ multiplex PCR, and the TCRdb table lists in-frame clones only, not all of them. The sample yields approximately 44,000 clones, approximately 70% seen once. This material consisted of peripheral blood mononuclear cells (PBMCs), taken at baseline. The receptors were sampled from a human donor with classical Hodgkin lymphoma.

The chain links TRBV29-1 to TRBJ1-2; TRBD1 matches 8 bases. Germline V gene lookup returns CDR1 SQVTM and CDR2 ANQGSEA. This CDR3 is built from 15 residues. J was trimmed by 0 bases and V by 7 bases; bases with no gene match: 10. The CDR3 is CSAFGQGVSNYGYTF. Here the CDR3 DNA reads TGCAGCGCTTTCGGACAGGGAGTTTCTAACTATGGCTACACCTTC.

This clone came up once. This sequence joins TRBV18 and TRBJ2-7; either TRBD1 or TRBD2 may fit D (8 bases each). The CDR3 loop spans 16 amino acids. The V gene lost 4 bases and the J gene lost 4 bases, with 20 bases spanning the gap. The V gene's germline CDR1 is KGHSH and CDR2 LQKENI. CDR3 nucleotides: TGTGCCAGCTCACGCGTAGCGGGACAGGACTGGTACGAGCAGTACTTC. It encodes CASSRVAGQDWYEQYF.

There are a few counts of this clone. V usage is TRBV30 and J usage is TRBJ1-1; TRBD1 matches at 7 bases. V gave up 2 bases and J gave up 6 bases; unmatched junction bases: 3. The V gene's germline CDR1 is GTSNPN and CDR2 SVGIG (reference sequence). The CDR3 contains 12 residues. Here the CDR3 DNA reads TGTGCCTGGAGTCCTGGGACAGCTGAAGCTTTCTTT. It translates to CAWSPGTAEAFF.

V is TRBV10-3 and J is TRBJ2-7; 7 nucleotides match TRBD1. The J segment lost 2 bases and the V segment lost 7 bases, leaving 5 bases of the junction unmatched. The CDR3 has 13 amino acids. CDR1 and CDR2 from the germline V gene are ENHRY and SYGVKD. DNA of the CDR3: TGTGCCATCACGGGACAGCAAGCCTACGAGCAGTACTTC. Protein: CAITGQQAYEQYF.

This clone is medium-sized. V usage is TRBV2 and J usage is TRBJ1-2; D might be TRBD1 (6 bases). The germline V and J ends were trimmed by 7 bases and 6 bases, with 12 bases remaining between them. Looked up from germline, CDR1 is SNHLY and CDR2 is FYNNEI. CDR3 length equals 12 residues. The CDR3 loop is CASKSSGDGYTF. The CDR3 nucleotides are TGTGCCAGCAAGTCGTCAGGGGATGGCTACACCTTC.

The chain is built from TRBV9 and TRBJ1-1, with D possibly matching TRBD1 (5 bases). This CDR3 has 14 amino acids. V lost 2 bases and J 4 bases, leaving 12 bases between the germline ends. Looked up from germline, CDR1 is SGDLS and CDR2 is YYNGEE. The chain's CDR3 is CASSVSGSGTEAFF. CDR3 DNA: TGTGCCAGCAGCGTTTCAGGGAGTGGCACTGAAGCTTTCTTT. Based on the CDR3 plus reference TRBV9 and TRBJ1-1, the full variable domain is DSGVTQTPKHLITATGQRVTLRCSPRSGDLSVYWYQQSLDQGLQFLIQYYNGEERAKGNILERFSAQQFPDLHSELNLSSLELGDSALYFCASSVSGSGTEAFFGQGTRLTVV.

This clone came up a few times. This chain uses TRBV27 with TRBJ1-5, with D possibly TRBD1 on 6 matching bases. This CDR3 spans 14 amino acids. V lost 3 bases and J 4 bases, leaving 10 bases between the germline ends. Germline lookup yields CDR1 MNHEY and CDR2 SMNVEV (reference sequence). The CDR3 coding sequence is TGTGCCAGCAGTTTTAGGGGGGGTAATCAGCCCCAGCATTTT. As protein: CASSFRGGNQPQHF.

The rearrangement links TRBV19 to TRBJ1-1; 9 nucleotides line up with TRBD1. CDR1 is LNHDA and CDR2 is SQIVND in the germline V gene (reference sequence). J lost 10 bases, V lost 1 base, and 7 bases had no gene match. The CDR3 loop spans 14 amino acids. As DNA, the CDR3 is TGTGCCAGTAGTATAGTAGTGGGACAGGGTCGAGCTTTCTTT. Its translation: CASSIVVGQGRAFF.

The chain carries TRBV10-3 and TRBJ1-1; 9 nucleotides match TRBD1. The V and J ends lost 7 bases and 3 bases, in that order; junction bases with no gene match: 3. The CDR3 is made up of 13 amino acids. Germline V CDR1 and CDR2: ENHRY, SYGVKD. The CDR3 reads CAITRTGDTEAFF. CDR3 DNA: TGTGCCATCACCCGGACAGGGGACACTGAAGCTTTCTTT.

This clone was counted between two and nine times. The genes are TRBV6-6 and TRBJ1-4; 8 bases map to TRBD1. The CDR3 is 14 residues long. Germline CDR1 reads MNHNY; CDR2 reads SVGAGI (reference sequence). J was trimmed by 8 bases and V by 7 bases; bases with no gene match: 9. The CDR3 loop is CASTETRDREKLFF. The CDR3 DNA reads as TGTGCCAGCACCGAGACTAGGGACAGGGAAAAACTGTTTTTT.

V and J are TRBV10-3 and TRBJ1-2; D gene uncertain. CDR1 is ENHRY, CDR2 SYGVKD, per germline. The CDR3 loop spans 15 amino acids. V was cut by 0 bases and J by 6 bases, with 14 bases left in between. The CDR3: CAISESTAFGDGYTF. The DNA of the CDR3 is TGTGCCATCAGTGAGTCAACAGCCTTTGGCGATGGCTACACCTTC.

The chain joins TRBV29-1 to TRBJ1-1; possibly TRBD1 for D (5 bases). From germline, CDR1 is SQVTM and CDR2 ANQGSEA. V was shortened by 7 bases and J by 1 base, with 13 bases between the two germline ends. The CDR3 covers 13 residues. The CDR3 DNA follows: TGCAGCGCCGCTGACAGCCAGAACACTGAAGCTTTCTTT. As protein: CSAADSQNTEAFF. Based on the CDR3 plus reference TRBV29-1 and TRBJ1-1, the full variable domain is SAVISQKPSRDICQRGTSLTIQCQVDSQVTMMFWYRQQPGQSLTLIATANQGSEATYESGFVIDKFPISRPNLTFSTLTVSNMSPEDSSIYLCSAADSQNTEAFFGQGTRLTVV.

The rearrangement joins TRBV29-1 to TRBJ1-2; 9 positions agree with TRBD1. Germline loops: CDR1 SQVTM, CDR2 ANQGSEA. The CDR3 length is 13 residues. The J segment lost 10 bases and the V segment lost 6 bases, leaving 12 bases of the junction unmatched. CDR3 bases: TGCAGCGTCACCAGGGGACAGGGAGGCGACTACACCTTC. Its protein product is CSVTRGQGGDYTF.

The chain links TRBV4-3 to TRBJ1-4, with D maybe TRBD1 (6 bases). CDR3 length: 14 amino acids. The germline V gene encodes CDR1 LGHNA and CDR2 YSLEER. The V gene lost 3 bases and the J gene lost 13 bases, with 18 bases spanning the gap. The CDR3 spells CASSHLGAGEALFF. The CDR3 DNA is TGCGCCAGCAGCCATCTTGGGGCAGGGGAGGCACTGTTTTTT.

The chain uses TRBV7-9 and TRBJ2-3; the match to TRBD2 covers 10 bases. Per the germline V gene, CDR1 is SEHNR and CDR2 is FQNEAQ (reference sequence). This CDR3 contains 14 residues. With V trimmed by 1 base and J by 7 bases, 2 bases remained unmatched. The CDR3 nucleotides read TGTGCCAGCAGCTTAGGAGCGGGGGGGCATACGCAGTATTTT. Amino acid sequence: CASSLGAGGHTQYF.

The chain combines TRBV5-1 with TRBJ2-7; 7 bases align to TRBD1. In germline, CDR1 is SGHRS, CDR2 YFSETQ. The V and J ends lost 10 bases and 2 bases, in that order; junction bases with no gene match: 6. The CDR3 length is 12 residues. The CDR3 reads CARRDSTYEQYF. As DNA, the CDR3 is TGCGCCCGCCGGGACAGTACCTACGAGCAGTACTTC.